One and the same sample provided the 26 T cell receptor beta chains below, sequenced in a study of shared clonotypes between healthy human individuals. Measured with immunoSEQ multiplex PCR; TCRdb has only the in-frame clones, and not every one. The repertoire consists of under 1,100,000 clones, with roughly 70% occurring once and the leading ten covering approximately 1.5%. Sequencing used memory CD4+ T cells sorted from blood. Subset: CD45RA-negative fraction. These receptors originate from a man between 18 and 35 years old in good health.

The chain combines TRBV27 with TRBJ2-7, with TRBD1 identical over 12 bases. The V gene end was trimmed by 6 bases and the J gene end by 5 bases; junction bases not matched to a gene: 8. Germline CDR1 reads MNHEY; CDR2 reads SMNVEV (reference sequence). The CDR3 contains 15 residues. The CDR3 region has the DNA TGTGCCAGCAGCTCTTTCGGGACAGGGGGCGACGAGCAGTACTTC. Translated, it gives CASSSFGTGGDEQYF.

The chain carries TRBV5-6 and TRBJ2-7, with TRBD2 matching 10 bases. The CDR3 runs 15 residues. CDR1 and CDR2 from the germline V gene are SGHDT and YYEEEE. The V segment lost 6 bases and the J segment 0 bases; nucleotides outside the gene matches: 6. The CDR3, as DNA: TGTGCCAGCACCCGCCTAGCGGGGGCCTCCTACGAGCAGTACTTC. Translated: CASTRLAGASYEQYF.

The genes are TRBV11-2 and TRBJ1-1; D is uncertain. CDR1 and CDR2 (germline): SGHAT, FQNNGV. CDR3 length: 13 residues. The V end was cut by 4 bases, the J end by 2 bases, with 8 bases between. The CDR3 sequence: CASSSQINTEAFF. The CDR3 DNA is TGTGCCAGCAGCTCACAAATAAACACTGAAGCTTTCTTT.

The chain carries TRBV9 and TRBJ2-1, with 8 bases aligning to TRBD2. This CDR3 comprises 17 residues. V lost 0 bases and J lost 4; bases outside the gene matches: 9. The germline V gene encodes CDR1 SGDLS and CDR2 YYNGEE. The CDR3 coding sequence is TGTGCCAGCAGCGTAGGGCACGGGGGGGCTGAGTACAATGAGCAGTTCTTC. It is translated as CASSVGHGGAEYNEQFF. Supplemented by reference TRBV9 and TRBJ2-1, the full variable domain reads DSGVTQTPKHLITATGQRVTLRCSPRSGDLSVYWYQQSLDQGLQFLIQYYNGEERAKGNILERFSAQQFPDLHSELNLSSLELGDSALYFCASSVGHGGAEYNEQFFGPGTRLTVL.

This clone was detected once. The rearrangement links TRBV6-5 to TRBJ2-6; 8 bases align to TRBD1. The CDR3 is made up of 16 amino acids. V gave up 6 bases and J gave up 4 bases; unmatched junction bases: 8. The germline CDR1 and CDR2 sequences are MNHEY and SVGAGI. CDR3 nucleotide sequence: TGTGCCAGCAGATACCCCCAGGGGGCCGGGGCCAACGTCCTGACTTTC. Protein product: CASRYPQGAGANVLTF.

This clone was detected once. The chain combines TRBV14 with TRBJ1-2, with D perhaps matching TRBD1 (5 bases). V gave up 4 bases and J gave up 4 bases, with 13 bases separating them. The CDR3 runs to 14 residues. The V gene's germline CDR1 is SGHDN and CDR2 FVKESK. The CDR3 DNA reads TGTGCCAGCAGCCCACAGGCGGTGGGCTATGGCTACACCTTC. Its protein is CASSPQAVGYGYTF.

V usage is TRBV5-6 and J usage is TRBJ2-1; perhaps TRBD1 as D (6 bases). The CDR3 has 16 amino acids. V dropped 4 bases and J dropped 7 bases, with 21 bases sitting between them. Germline V gene data show CDR1 as SGHDT and CDR2 as YYEEEE. This chain's CDR3 is CASSPNPGQVINEQFF. In DNA form, the CDR3 reads TGTGCCAGCAGCCCAAACCCGGGACAAGTAATAAATGAGCAGTTCTTC.

Regarding this clone: This likely stems from a read error, as it lies one base from a far larger clone. This chain connects TRBV5-5 to TRBJ2-7; D gene uncertain. Looked up from germline, CDR1 is SGHKS and CDR2 is YYEKEE (reference sequence). This CDR3 is built from 15 residues. V lost 0 bases, J lost 3 bases, and 13 bases lay in between. In nucleotides, the CDR3 is TGTGCCAGCAGCTTGGTTGACAAGGACGGCTACGAGCAGTACTTC. This codes for CASSLVDKDGYEQYF.

The V call is TRBV6-1, the J call TRBJ1-4; D uncertain. V lost 6 bases and J lost 4, with 12 bases in between. The germline CDR1 and CDR2 sequences are MNHNS and SASEGT. The CDR3 is 14 amino acids. The CDR3 region is CASRVRILNEKLFF. Here the CDR3 DNA reads TGTGCCAGCAGAGTCAGGATCCTTAATGAAAAACTGTTTTTT.

The chain couples TRBV10-3 to TRBJ1-4; no reliable D call. The germline V and J ends were trimmed by 0 bases and 0 bases, with 5 bases remaining between them. The CDR3 totals 15 residues. The V gene's germline CDR1 is ENHRY and CDR2 SYGVKD. CDR3 region: CAISESLATNEKLFF. The DNA for the CDR3 is TGTGCCATCAGTGAGTCCCTCGCAACTAATGAAAAACTGTTTTTT.

The chain employs TRBV12-1 and TRBJ1-3. TRBV12-1 is a pseudogene locus. The CDR3 contains 19 residues. For the CDR3, the DNA is TGTGCCAGCAGCTTTTCCGTCAGGCTGGAGGTGCCCTCTGGAAACACCATATATTTT. Its protein is CASSFSVRLEVPSGNTIYF.

This chain uses TRBV10-3 with TRBJ2-1; possible D gene TRBD2, 6 bases. V shed 8 bases and J shed 7 bases, with 15 bases lying between them. The CDR3 runs to 13 residues. CDR1 is ENHRY and CDR2 is SYGVKD in the germline V gene. The CDR3 here is CAIGGASENEQFF. In nucleotides, the CDR3 is TGTGCCATCGGTGGGGCTAGCGAAAATGAGCAGTTCTTC.

The rearrangement links TRBV6-6 to TRBJ2-2; TRBD2 agrees at 9 bases. This CDR3 is 13 amino acids long. Germline values: CDR1 MNHNY, CDR2 SVGAGI (reference sequence). Trimming removed 7 bases from V and 7 bases from J; junction bases left unmatched: 4. The CDR3 protein is CASKNSGGGELFF. The CDR3 bases are TGTGCCAGCAAAAATAGCGGGGGCGGGGAGCTGTTTTTT.

This clone was detected only a few times. V is TRBV19 and J is TRBJ1-1; D gene ambiguous. CDR3 size: 14 residues. V was pared by 5 bases and J by 0 bases, with 10 bases between. In germline, CDR1 is LNHDA, CDR2 SQIVND (reference sequence). CDR3 sequence reads: CASSEYSVNTEAFF. The CDR3 region has the DNA TGTGCCAGTAGTGAATACTCCGTGAACACTGAAGCTTTCTTT. Together with reference TRBV19 and TRBJ1-1, the CDR3 gives the full variable domain: DGGITQSPKYLFRKEGQNVTLSCEQNLNHDAMYWYRQDPGQGLRLIYYSQIVNDFQKGDIAEGYSVSREKKESFPLTVTSAQKNPTAFYLCASSEYSVNTEAFFGQGTRLTVV.

This clone was seen just once. The chain is built from TRBV11-3 and TRBJ2-5; 7 nucleotides align to TRBD1. CDR1 and CDR2 (germline): SGHNT, YENEEA. This CDR3 region has 16 residues. Trimming cost V 5 bases and J 5 bases; bases outside gene matches: 14. The CDR3 region has the DNA TGTGCCAGCAGCCCACGTCCGAAAGGGGGCGGGGAGACCCAGTACTTC. It encodes CASSPRPKGGGETQYF.

This clone was recorded a few times. The rearrangement links TRBV25-1 to TRBJ1-5; tentative D call: TRBD1 (6 bases). Germline V gene sequence: CDR1 MGHDK, CDR2 SYGVNS. Trimming shortened V by 3 bases and J by 7 bases, and 13 bases separated the two germline ends. This CDR3 contains 14 residues. CDR3 nucleotide sequence: TGTGCCAGCAGTGATCAGGGGTTTGGCCAGCCCCAGCATTTT. Translating gives CASSDQGFGQPQHF. The entire variable domain, with the rest obtained from reference TRBV25-1 and TRBJ1-5, is as follows: EADIYQTPRYLVIGTGKKITLECSQTMGHDKMYWYQQDPGMELHLIHYSYGVNSTEKGDLSSESTVSRIRTEHFPLTLESARPSHTSQYLCASSDQGFGQPQHFGDGTRLSIL.

The chain uses TRBV28 and TRBJ1-4; TRBD1 might be the D (5 bases). CDR1 and CDR2 (germline): MDHEN, SYDVKM. The CDR3 extends over 14 amino acids. The ends were cut back, 3 bases at V and 8 bases at J, with 13 bases in the middle. The chain's CDR3 is CASSFPQGTEKLFF. CDR3 DNA sequence: TGTGCCAGCAGTTTTCCGCAGGGAACGGAAAAACTGTTTTTT.

The genes are TRBV19 and TRBJ1-1; D unclear. CDR1 LNHDA and CDR2 SQIVND come from the germline V gene (reference sequence). V shed 8 bases and J shed 2 bases, with 15 bases lying between them. The CDR3 sequence is 14 residues long. The CDR3 DNA is TGTGCCAGTGCTCCATCGGCCGTCAACACTGAAGCTTTCTTT. This gives the protein CASAPSAVNTEAFF.

This clone was recorded a few times. The chain couples TRBV5-4 to TRBJ1-4; 7 bases are a match to TRBD1. Germline trimming cut 3 bases from V and 2 bases from J; bases unmatched to any gene: 4. Per the germline V gene, CDR1 is SGHNT and CDR2 is YYREEE (reference sequence). This CDR3 spans 15 amino acids. The chain's CDR3 is CASSSPGQTNEKLFF. DNA for the CDR3: TGTGCCAGCAGCTCACCGGGACAGACTAATGAAAAACTGTTTTTT.

The chain recombines TRBV5-1 with TRBJ2-3; tentatively, D is TRBD1 or TRBD2 (6 bases each). There are 16 residues in the CDR3. The germline CDR1 and CDR2 sequences are SGHRS and YFSETQ. Trimming took 5 bases from V and 2 from J, leaving 18 bases between them. The DNA for the CDR3 is TGCGCCAGCAGAGGTAGGGGGGTTCGATACACAGATACGCAGTATTTT. Translating gives CASRGRGVRYTDTQYF.

This clone was counted a single time. V and J are TRBV19 and TRBJ1-3; possibly TRBD1 for D (5 bases). This CDR3 spans 15 amino acids. The V gene lost 9 bases and the J gene lost 2 bases, with 17 bases spanning the gap. The germline V gene encodes CDR1 LNHDA and CDR2 SQIVND (reference sequence). CDR3 coding DNA: TGTGCCAGCGCCTCTGGGGCCCGGACTGGAAACACCATATATTTT. Translating gives CASASGARTGNTIYF.

The rearrangement links TRBV10-2 to TRBJ1-2, with D possibly being TRBD1 (6 bases). The CDR3 is 14 residues long. The ends were cut back, 2 bases at V and 4 bases at J, with 11 bases in the middle. In germline, CDR1 is WSHSY, CDR2 SAAADI. In DNA form, the CDR3 reads TGCGCCAGCAGTGAGACCCGGGGGCCCTATGGCTACACCTTC. Its protein product is CASSETRGPYGYTF.

In this sample, this clone turned up a few times. The chain has TRBV28 and TRBJ2-3; no reliable D call. Germline CDR1 and CDR2: MDHEN and SYDVKM. V was clipped by 7 bases and J by 0 bases, with 20 bases between them. The CDR3 is 17 residues long. This CDR3 is CASTPNLESYSTDTQYF. The CDR3 coding sequence is TGTGCCAGCACTCCCAACCTAGAATCTTATAGCACAGATACGCAGTATTTT. Combining the CDR3 with reference TRBV28 and TRBJ2-3 gives the whole variable domain DVKVTQSSRYLVKRTGEKVFLECVQDMDHENMFWYRQDPGLGLRLIYFSYDVKMKEKGDIPEGYSVSREKKERFSLILESASTNQTSMYLCASTPNLESYSTDTQYFGPGTRLTVL.

The chain employs TRBV7-2 and TRBJ1-2; 7 bases match TRBD1. From germline, CDR1 is SGHTA and CDR2 FQGNSA. CDR3 length: 15 residues. V dropped 0 bases and J dropped 6; count of bases not matched to a gene: 7. CDR3 region: CASSLARGQKDGYTF. In nucleotides, the CDR3 is TGTGCCAGCAGCTTAGCGAGGGGGCAAAAGGATGGCTACACCTTC.

This clone showed up just a few times. This sequence joins TRBV7-2 and TRBJ2-2, with unresolved D. Looked up from germline, CDR1 is SGHTA and CDR2 is FQGNSA. V lost 5 bases and J 9 bases, leaving 13 bases between the germline ends. The CDR3 covers 13 residues. The CDR3 sequence: CASSTSVSRELFF. The CDR3 DNA reads TGTGCCAGCAGCACATCGGTTAGCAGGGAGCTGTTTTTT.

The V gene is TRBV5-6, the J gene TRBJ2-7, with 9 bases that match TRBD1. V was clipped by 2 bases and J by 4 bases; unmatched bases: 4. Germline loops: CDR1 SGHDT, CDR2 YYEEEE. This CDR3 contains 14 residues. The CDR3 nucleotides read TGTGCCAGCAGCTTAGGGACAGGGTTATACGAGCAGTACTTC. It specifies CASSLGTGLYEQYF.